The next 7 T cell receptor beta chains were all read from a single sample in a study of shared clonotypes between healthy human individuals. The data were produced by immunoSEQ multiplex PCR, yet TCRdb's version contains in-frame clones alone and is incomplete. The sample shows some 2,100,000 clones, 90% to 95% of them seen only once. Positive CCR7 selection of CD45RO-negative cells yielded the naive CD8 cells, and terminally differentiated effector memory CD45RA+ cells were excluded. Sequencing used naive CD8+ T cells from PBMCs. The receptor source for this set is a man between 18 and 29 years old in good health. Some clones in this sample may be carry-over from other donors' samples.

This clone has only one observation. The chain is built from TRBV7-9 and TRBJ1-6, with 9 positions matching TRBD1. Germline V gene data show CDR1 as SEHNR and CDR2 as FQNEAQ (reference sequence). The CDR3 contains 16 residues. V lost 0 bases and J lost 7; bases outside the gene matches: 4. The chain's CDR3 is CASSLAVGQGNSPLHF. The DNA of the CDR3 is TGTGCCAGCAGCTTAGCAGTCGGACAGGGGAATTCACCCCTCCACTTT.

V is TRBV2 and J is TRBJ2-1, with D possibly TRBD2 on 6 matching bases. Trimming removed 0 bases at V and 4 bases at J, with 16 bases between. The CDR3 runs 17 residues. Per germline, CDR1 SNHLY and CDR2 FYNNEI. The CDR3 here is CASSEALPGAIYNEQFF. The CDR3 nucleotides read TGTGCCAGCAGTGAAGCGCTTCCGGGAGCAATTTACAATGAGCAGTTCTTC. Together with reference TRBV2 and TRBJ2-1, the CDR3 gives the full variable domain: EPEVTQTPSHQVTQMGQEVILRCVPISNHLYFYWYRQILGQKVEFLVSFYNNEISEKSEIFDDQFSVERPDGSNFTLKIRSTKLEDSAMYFCASSEALPGAIYNEQFFGPGTRLTVL.

This clone was found once. The V and J genes are TRBV5-6 and TRBJ1-5; D is unresolved. CDR3 length: 15 residues. Germline V CDR1 and CDR2: SGHDT, YYEEEE. V was cut by 4 bases and J by 4 bases, with 15 bases left in between. For the CDR3, the DNA is TGTGCCAGCAGCGCCAAGATGGCAGTGAATCAGCCCCAGCATTTT. It codes for CASSAKMAVNQPQHF.

The chain couples TRBV7-2 to TRBJ2-5; the D gene is possibly TRBD2 (6 bases). Trimming removed 2 bases from V and 3 bases from J, with 10 bases in between. The CDR3 is 14 residues long. From germline, CDR1 is SGHTA and CDR2 FQGNSA. CDR3 protein: CASSLRGTKETQYF. Here the CDR3 DNA reads TGTGCCAGCAGCTTACGGGGGACGAAAGAGACCCAGTACTTC.

This rearrangement joins TRBV4-2 to TRBJ1-4; D is uncertain. V dropped 1 base and J dropped 8 bases, with 20 bases sitting between them. The CDR3 consists of 17 residues. Germline V gene sequence: CDR1 LGHNA, CDR2 YNFKEQ. The CDR3, as DNA: TGTGCCAGCAGCCAAGGGTTCTTCGCCGAGACGGAGGAAAAACTGTTTTTT. The encoded protein is CASSQGFFAETEEKLFF.

V gene TRBV14 combines with J gene TRBJ2-7; D call uncertain. Germline V gene lookup returns CDR1 SGHDN and CDR2 FVKESK. The V end lost 5 bases, the J end lost 3 bases, and 14 bases lay between the germline ends. There are 14 residues in the CDR3. The CDR3 protein is CASSTNGVYYEQYF. The DNA for the CDR3 is TGTGCCAGCAGCACCAATGGGGTCTACTACGAGCAGTACTTC. The full variable domain, with the rest looked up from reference TRBV14 and TRBJ2-7, is EAGVTQFPSHSVIEKGQTVTLRCDPISGHDNLYWYRRVMGKEIKFLLHFVKESKQDESGMPNNRFLAERTGGTYSTLKVQPAELEDSGVYFCASSTNGVYYEQYFGPGTRLTVT.

The chain employs TRBV7-9 and TRBJ1-1, with TRBD1 identical over 7 bases. Losses at the gene ends were 6 bases for V and 2 bases for J; bases not matched to a gene: 9. In germline, CDR1 is SEHNR, CDR2 FQNEAQ (reference sequence). The CDR3 is 15 residues long. DNA for the CDR3: TGTGCCAGCAGGGAGACAGGGTGGGTAAACACTGAAGCTTTCTTT. This codes for CASRETGWVNTEAFF.